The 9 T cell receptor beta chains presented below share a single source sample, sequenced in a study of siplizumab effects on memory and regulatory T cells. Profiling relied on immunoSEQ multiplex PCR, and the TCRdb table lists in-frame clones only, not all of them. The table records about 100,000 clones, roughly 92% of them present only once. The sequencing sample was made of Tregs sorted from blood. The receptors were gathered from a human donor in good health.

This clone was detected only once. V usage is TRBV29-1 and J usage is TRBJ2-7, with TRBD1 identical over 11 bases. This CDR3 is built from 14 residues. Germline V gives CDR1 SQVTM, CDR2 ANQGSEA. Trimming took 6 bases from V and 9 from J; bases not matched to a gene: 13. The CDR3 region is CSVARTGGEGLQYF. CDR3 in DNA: TGCAGCGTCGCGAGGACAGGGGGCGAAGGTTTGCAGTACTTC.

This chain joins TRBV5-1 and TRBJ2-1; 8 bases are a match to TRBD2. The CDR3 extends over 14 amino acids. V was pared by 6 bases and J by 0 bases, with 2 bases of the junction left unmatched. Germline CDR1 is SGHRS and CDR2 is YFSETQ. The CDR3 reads CASNSGISYNEQFF. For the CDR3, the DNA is TGCGCCAGCAATAGCGGGATCTCCTACAATGAGCAGTTCTTC.

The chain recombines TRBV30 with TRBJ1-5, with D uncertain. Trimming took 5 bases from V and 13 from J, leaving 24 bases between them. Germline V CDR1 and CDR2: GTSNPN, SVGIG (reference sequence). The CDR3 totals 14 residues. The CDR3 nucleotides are TGTGCCTGGGACGGCGGAACCCGGACCAGACCTCAGCATTTT. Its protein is CAWDGGTRTRPQHF.

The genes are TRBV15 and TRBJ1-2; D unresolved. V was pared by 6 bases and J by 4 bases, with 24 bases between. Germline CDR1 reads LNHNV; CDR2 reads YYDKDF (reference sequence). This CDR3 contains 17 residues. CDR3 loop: CATRVTAGPLKIYGYTF. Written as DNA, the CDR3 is TGTGCCACCAGAGTAACCGCCGGGCCACTAAAAATCTATGGCTACACCTTC. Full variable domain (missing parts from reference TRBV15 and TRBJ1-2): DAMVIQNPRYQVTQFGKPVTLSCSQTLNHNVMYWYQQKSSQAPKLLFHYYDKDFNNEADTPDNFQSRRPNTSFCFLDIRSPGLGDTAMYLCATRVTAGPLKIYGYTFGSGTRLTVV.

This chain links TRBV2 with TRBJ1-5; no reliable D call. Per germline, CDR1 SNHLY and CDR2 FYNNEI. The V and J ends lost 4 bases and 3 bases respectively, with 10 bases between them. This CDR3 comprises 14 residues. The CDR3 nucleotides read TGTGCCAGCAGTGCGCAGGTCTACAATCAGCCCCAGCATTTT. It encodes CASSAQVYNQPQHF.

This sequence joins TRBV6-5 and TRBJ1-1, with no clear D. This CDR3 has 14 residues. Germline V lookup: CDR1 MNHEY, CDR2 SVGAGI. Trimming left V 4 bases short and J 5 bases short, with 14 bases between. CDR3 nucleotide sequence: TGTGCCAGCAGTTCCAAAGGGATAGGAACTGAAGCTTTCTTT. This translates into CASSSKGIGTEAFF.

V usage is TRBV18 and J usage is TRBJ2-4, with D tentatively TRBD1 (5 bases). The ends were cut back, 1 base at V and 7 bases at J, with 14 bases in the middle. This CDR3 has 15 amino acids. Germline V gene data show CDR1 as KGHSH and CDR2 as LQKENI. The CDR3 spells CASSPLPQARNIQYF. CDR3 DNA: TGTGCCAGCTCACCACTTCCACAGGCGAGGAACATTCAGTACTTC.

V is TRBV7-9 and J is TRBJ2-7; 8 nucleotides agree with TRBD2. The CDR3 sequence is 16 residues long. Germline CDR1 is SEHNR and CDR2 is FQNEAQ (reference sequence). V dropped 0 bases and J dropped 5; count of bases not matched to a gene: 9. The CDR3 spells CASSLAIGLARNEQYF. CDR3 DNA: TGTGCCAGCAGCTTAGCAATTGGACTAGCTAGAAACGAGCAGTACTTC. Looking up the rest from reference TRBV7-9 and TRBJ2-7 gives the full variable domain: DTGVSQNPRHKITKRGQNVTFRCDPISEHNRLYWYRQTLGQGPEFLTYFQNEAQLEKSRLLSDRFSAERPKGSFSTLEIQRTEQGDSAMYLCASSLAIGLARNEQYFGPGTRLTVT.

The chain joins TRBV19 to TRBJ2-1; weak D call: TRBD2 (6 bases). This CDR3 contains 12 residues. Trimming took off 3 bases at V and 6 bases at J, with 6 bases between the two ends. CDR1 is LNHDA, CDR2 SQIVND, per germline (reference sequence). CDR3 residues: CASSMEGNEQFF. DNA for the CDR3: TGTGCCAGTAGTATGGAGGGCAATGAGCAGTTCTTC. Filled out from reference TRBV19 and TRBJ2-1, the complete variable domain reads DGGITQSPKYLFRKEGQNVTLSCEQNLNHDAMYWYRQDPGQGLRLIYYSQIVNDFQKGDIAEGYSVSREKKESFPLTVTSAQKNPTAFYLCASSMEGNEQFFGPGTRLTVL.